One and the same sample provided the 19 T cell receptor beta chains below, sequenced in a study of identical twins. TCRdb called the 5' RACE reads again in MiXCR, with one record for every CDR3 protein. The sample shows hundreds of thousands of distinct CDR3 sequences, 15% to 20% of them seen only once. This same sample was also taken into another study, of T cells expressing NK-cell markers.

The sequencing input was PBMCs. Every receptor here comes from a woman in her late teens or twenties in good health.

This clonotype was counted a few times. The chain joins TRBV30 to TRBJ2-1, with 8 bases fitting TRBD2. V lost 3 bases, J lost 6 bases, and 7 bases stayed unmatched. Germline lookup yields CDR1 GTSNPN and CDR2 SVGIG (reference sequence). The CDR3 loop spans 14 amino acids. CDR3 nucleotide sequence: TGTGCCTGGAGGATTGAAGCGGGGGTCAATGAGCAGTTCTTC. Amino acids: CAWRIEAGVNEQFF.

This clonotype has just a few counts. The chain joins TRBV5-4 to TRBJ2-5; D perhaps matches TRBD1 (6 bases). Per the germline V gene, CDR1 is SGHNT and CDR2 is YYREEE (reference sequence). V was shortened by 2 bases and J by 2 bases, with 28 bases between the two germline ends. The CDR3 extends over 20 amino acids. The CDR3 spells CASSFVSSFGAGEIQETQYF. The CDR3 bases are TGTGCCAGCAGCTTTGTTTCAAGTTTTGGGGCAGGGGAAATTCAAGAGACCCAGTACTTC.

The chain couples TRBV9 to TRBJ2-2, with D unclear. Trimming left V 6 bases short and J 8 bases short, with 17 bases between. CDR1 SGDLS and CDR2 YYNGEE come from the germline V gene. The CDR3 is made up of 14 amino acids. The CDR3 DNA sequence: TGTGCCAGCACGGGCTCAGGAAAGCGTGGGGAGCTGTTTTTT. Amino acid sequence: CASTGSGKRGELFF.

This chain connects TRBV12-3 or TRBV12-4 to TRBJ2-1, with TRBD1 identical over 7 bases. V shed 7 bases, J shed 4 bases, and the junction held 16 bases outside the gene matches. CDR3 length equals 17 residues. CDR3 residues: CASTRTGPGTLYNEQFF. In DNA form, the CDR3 reads TGTGCCAGCACCCGGACAGGCCCCGGGACATTATACAATGAGCAGTTCTTC.

This clonotype has a count of ten or more. The rearrangement links TRBV12-3 or TRBV12-4 to TRBJ1-1, with TRBD1 as a possible D gene (6 bases). Deletions cut 4 bases from V and 4 bases from J, with 7 bases between. The CDR3 contains 12 residues. In nucleotides, the CDR3 is TGTGCCAGCAGTTCGGACAGCACTGAAGCTTTCTTT. This gives the protein CASSSDSTEAFF.

This clonotype has only a few counts. The chain joins TRBV7-9 to TRBJ1-6; D not certain. This CDR3 region has 14 residues. Trimming cost V 4 bases and J 7 bases, with 11 bases left between them. Germline-derived CDR1 and CDR2 are SEHNR and FQNEAQ (reference sequence). Written as DNA, the CDR3 is TGTGCCAGCAGCTCCCGGAGGAGGAATTCACCCCTCCACTTT. It encodes CASSSRRRNSPLHF.

This chain links TRBV10-3 with TRBJ1-2; 8 bases are a match to TRBD1. The CDR3 runs to 14 residues. Germline-derived CDR1 and CDR2 are ENHRY and SYGVKD. Losses at the gene ends were 7 bases for V and 8 bases for J; bases not matched to a gene: 12. CDR3 nucleotides: TGTGCCATCACAGGGACAGGTTCAACGGGGGGCTACACCTTC. Protein: CAITGTGSTGGYTF.

This chain joins TRBV30 and TRBJ2-1, with D possibly matching TRBD2 (7 bases). Trimming left V 0 bases short and J 9 bases short, with 27 bases between. This CDR3 is 18 amino acids long. CDR1 is GTSNPN, CDR2 SVGIG, per germline (reference sequence). The CDR3 spells CAWSVRLGGGRRGIEQFF. CDR3 coding DNA: TGTGCCTGGAGTGTACGCCTCGGGGGCGGGAGAAGGGGGATTGAGCAGTTCTTC.

This clonotype has more than one count but fewer than ten. This chain links TRBV10-3 with TRBJ2-7; D may correspond to TRBD1 or TRBD2 (5 bases each). The CDR3 is made up of 15 amino acids. V was trimmed by 2 bases and J by 1 base, leaving 12 bases between them. CDR1 is ENHRY, CDR2 SYGVKD, per germline. The CDR3 DNA reads TGTGCCATCAGTGAGACGGTCGAGGGGTCCTACGAGCAGTACTTC. It encodes CAISETVEGSYEQYF.

This clonotype occurred a few times. This chain links TRBV6-1 with TRBJ2-3; D could derive from TRBD1 or TRBD2 (5 bases each). V was shortened by 6 bases and J by 2 bases, with 15 bases between the two germline ends. The CDR3 is made up of 15 amino acids. Per the germline V gene, CDR1 is MNHNS and CDR2 is SASEGT. CDR3 nucleotide sequence: TGTGCCAGCAGCCCCGGGGCAGGGAACACAGATACGCAGTATTTT. Protein: CASSPGAGNTDTQYF.

The chain employs TRBV20-1 and TRBJ2-7; 12 bases map to TRBD1. Germline-derived CDR1 and CDR2 are DFQATT and SNEGSKA (reference sequence). This CDR3 has 11 amino acids. CDR3 nucleotides: TGCAGCACCGGGACAGGGGGCGGGCAGTACTTC. Encoded protein: CSTGTGGGQYF.

The table lists this clonotype with a few counts. The genes are TRBV11-3 and TRBJ2-1; tentatively, D is TRBD1 or TRBD2 (5 bases each). The CDR3 is 13 residues long. CDR1 is SGHNT, CDR2 YENEEA, per germline. Trimming took off 5 bases at V and 4 bases at J, with 9 bases between the two ends. CDR3 DNA: TGTGCCAGCAGCCCCTGGGGGTACAATGAGCAGTTCTTC. This sequence encodes CASSPWGYNEQFF.

A few counts support this clonotype. The V call is TRBV6-5, the J call TRBJ1-2; 9 bases match TRBD1. CDR1 and CDR2 (germline): MNHEY, SVGAGI. The CDR3 loop spans 15 amino acids. J was trimmed by 6 bases and V by 0 bases; bases with no gene match: 5. CDR3 DNA sequence: TGTGCCAGCAGTTACTCGGGACAGGGAGCCCATGGCTACACCTTC. It specifies CASSYSGQGAHGYTF.

The table lists this clonotype with a few counts. J is TRBJ2-1 and V is TRBV4-3, with TRBD2 as a possible D gene (6 bases). CDR3 length: 17 residues. Per germline, CDR1 LGHNA and CDR2 YSLEER. Trimming left V 1 base short and J 3 bases short, with 16 bases between. CDR3 in DNA: TGCGCCAGCAGCCAAGTCCTGGGCCAGCGGGTCTACAATGAGCAGTTCTTC. Translation: CASSQVLGQRVYNEQFF.

This clonotype was counted between two and nine times. V usage is TRBV20-1 and J usage is TRBJ2-3; D not certain. CDR3 length: 11 residues. The germline CDR1 and CDR2 sequences are DFQATT and SNEGSKA (reference sequence). V lost 6 bases to trimming and J lost 10 bases, with 14 bases between them. Here the CDR3 reads CSAPLQRAQYF. The DNA for the CDR3 is TGCAGTGCCCCCCTTCAGCGCGCGCAGTATTTT.

The chain combines TRBV6-5 with TRBJ2-7; 8 positions agree with TRBD2. V gave up 2 bases and J gave up 4 bases; unmatched junction bases: 4. The germline CDR1 and CDR2 sequences are MNHEY and SVGAGI. The CDR3 runs to 14 residues. Written as DNA, the CDR3 is TGTGCCAGCAGTTACCTTAGCGGGGATTACGAGCAGTACTTC. Its translation: CASSYLSGDYEQYF.

The V call is TRBV7-8, the J call TRBJ2-5, with TRBD1 matching 7 bases. V lost 7 bases to trimming and J lost 3 bases; unmatched junction nucleotides: 8. Per the germline V gene, CDR1 is SGHVS and CDR2 is FQNEAQ. The CDR3 totals 14 residues. The CDR3 reads CASIRGQEKETQYF. CDR3 DNA: TGTGCCAGCATCCGAGGACAGGAAAAAGAGACCCAGTACTTC.

The chain couples TRBV6-1 to TRBJ2-1; 12 bases are shared with TRBD2. Trimming removed 6 bases from V and 7 bases from J; junction bases left unmatched: 4. Germline V gives CDR1 MNHNS, CDR2 SASEGT. This CDR3 has 14 amino acids. The CDR3 protein is CASRGLAGRNEQFF. The CDR3 nucleotides are TGTGCCAGCAGAGGACTAGCGGGGAGAAATGAGCAGTTCTTC.

For the CDR3, the DNA is TGTGCCAGCAGTCTTTTCACCGTCCTCCAGGGGAACGAGCAGTACTTC. Encoded protein: CASSLFTVLQGNEQYF. The chain links TRBV27 to TRBJ2-7, with D perhaps matching TRBD1 (6 bases). V was pared by 5 bases and J by 5 bases, with 22 bases between. The CDR3 is 16 amino acids. Germline CDR1 and CDR2: MNHEY and SMNVEV (reference sequence).